This T cell receptor beta chain emerged from a study of T cells in Graves' hyperthyroidism and ophthalmopathy. This clonotype was recorded many times. Trimming at V came to 2 bases and at J to 7 bases, leaving 4 bases not matched to a gene. CDR3 length: 13 amino acids. Germline values: CDR1 MNHEY, CDR2 SMNVEV (reference sequence). TCR beta CDR3 regions were amplified from RNA. When the TCR CDR3 underwent first-round RT-PCR, the HTBI primer set was used. TCRdb itself ran the multiplex PCR reads through MiXCR, one entry per CDR3 protein. The sample yields hundreds of thousands of distinct CDR3 sequences, 14% seen once.

Sequencing was carried out using blood. The chain carries TRBV27 and TRBJ1-1; 7 bases fit TRBD1. The clonotype was recovered from a woman aged 18 to 35 with Graves' hyperthyroidism. CDR3 DNA sequence: TGTGCCAGCAGTTTAAGGGGGGACAGTGAAGCTTTCTTT. This encodes CASSLRGDSEAFF.